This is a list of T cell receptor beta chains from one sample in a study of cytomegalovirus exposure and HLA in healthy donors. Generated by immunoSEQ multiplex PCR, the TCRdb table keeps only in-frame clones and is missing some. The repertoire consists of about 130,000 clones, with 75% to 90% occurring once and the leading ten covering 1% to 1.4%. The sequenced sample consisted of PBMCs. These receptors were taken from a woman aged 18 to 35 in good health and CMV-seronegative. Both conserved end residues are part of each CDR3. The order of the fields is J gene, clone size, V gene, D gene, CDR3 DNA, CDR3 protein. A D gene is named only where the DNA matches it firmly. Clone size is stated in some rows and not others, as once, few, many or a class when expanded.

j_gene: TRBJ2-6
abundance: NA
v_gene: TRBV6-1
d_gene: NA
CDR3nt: TGTGCCATCTCAACCAGGGGTGCTGGGGCCAACGTCCTGACTTTC
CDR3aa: CAISTRGAGANVLTF

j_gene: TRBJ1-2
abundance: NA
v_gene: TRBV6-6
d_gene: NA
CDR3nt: TGTGCCAGCAGACCCGGGGGCTATGGCTACACCTTC
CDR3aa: CASRPGGYGYTF

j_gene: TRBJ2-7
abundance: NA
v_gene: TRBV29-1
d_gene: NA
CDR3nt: TGCAGCGTTTGGACAGCCAGCTACGAGCAGTACTTC
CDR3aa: CSVWTASYEQYF

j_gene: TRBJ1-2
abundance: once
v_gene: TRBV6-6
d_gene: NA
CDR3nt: TGTGCCAGCAGTTACTGGGGGGGGAACTATGGCTACACCTTC
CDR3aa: CASSYWGGNYGYTF

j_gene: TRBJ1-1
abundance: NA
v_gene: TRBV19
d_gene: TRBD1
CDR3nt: TGTGCCAGTAGTCGCCGGGACAGCGCCTCTTACACTGAAGCTTTCTTT
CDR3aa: CASSRRDSASYTEAFF

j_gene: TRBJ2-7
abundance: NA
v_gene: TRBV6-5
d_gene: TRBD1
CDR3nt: TGTGCCAGCAGGAGGACAGGGGAAATCGAGCAGTACTTC
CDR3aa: CASRRTGEIEQYF

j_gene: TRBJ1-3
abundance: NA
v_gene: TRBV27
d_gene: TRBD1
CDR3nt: TGTGCCAGCAGTCCCGGACAGGGGCAGGGTTCCGGAAACACCATATATTTT
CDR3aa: CASSPGQGQGSGNTIYF

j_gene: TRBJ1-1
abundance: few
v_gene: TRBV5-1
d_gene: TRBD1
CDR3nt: TGCGCCAGACCCACCGGGACAGCGACCATGAACACTGAAGCTTTCTTT
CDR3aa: CARPTGTATMNTEAFF

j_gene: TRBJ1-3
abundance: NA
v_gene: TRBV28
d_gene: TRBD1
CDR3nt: TGTGCCAGCAGTCCCGGGACAGGGGCTGGAAACACCATATATTTT
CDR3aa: CASSPGTGAGNTIYF

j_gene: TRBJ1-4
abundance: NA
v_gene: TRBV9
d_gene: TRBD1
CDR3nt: TGTGCCAGCAGCGATGGGGACAGTCTAACTAATGAAAAACTGTTTTTT
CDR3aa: CASSDGDSLTNEKLFF

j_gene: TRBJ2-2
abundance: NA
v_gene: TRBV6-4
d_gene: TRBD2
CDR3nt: TGTGCCAGCAGTGACCAAAGCGGGGGCACCGGGGAGCTGTTTTTT
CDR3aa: CASSDQSGGTGELFF

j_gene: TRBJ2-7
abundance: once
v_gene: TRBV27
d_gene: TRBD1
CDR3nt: TGTGCCAGCAGTTGGGGACAGGGGGCCACCTACGAGCAGTACTTC
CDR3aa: CASSWGQGATYEQYF

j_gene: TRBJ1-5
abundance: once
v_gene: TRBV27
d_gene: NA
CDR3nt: TGTGCCAGCAGCCCTAGTGACAGAGAAAATCAGCCCCAGCATTTT
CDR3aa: CASSPSDRENQPQHF

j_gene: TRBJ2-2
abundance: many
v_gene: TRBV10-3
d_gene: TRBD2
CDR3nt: TGTGCCATCAGTCTTAGCGGGACCGCGAACACCGGGGAGCTGTTTTTT
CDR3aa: CAISLSGTANTGELFF

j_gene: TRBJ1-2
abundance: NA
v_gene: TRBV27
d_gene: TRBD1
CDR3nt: TGTGCCAGCAGTTTCGGGACAGGGGATGGCTACACCTTC
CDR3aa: CASSFGTGDGYTF

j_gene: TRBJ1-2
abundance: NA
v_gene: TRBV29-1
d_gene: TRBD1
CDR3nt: TGCAGCGCTGGGAGCGGGACAGGGGGCAATGGCTACACCTTC
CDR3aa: CSAGSGTGGNGYTF

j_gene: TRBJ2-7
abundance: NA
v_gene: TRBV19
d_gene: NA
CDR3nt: TGTGCCAGTAGTGTCGGGGGAGTCTACGAGCAGTACTTC
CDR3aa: CASSVGGVYEQYF

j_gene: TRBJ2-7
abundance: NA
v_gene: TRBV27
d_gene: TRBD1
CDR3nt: TGTGCCAGCAGTGGGACAGCCATCATCGGGGCCTACGAGCAGTACTTC
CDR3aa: CASSGTAIIGAYEQYF

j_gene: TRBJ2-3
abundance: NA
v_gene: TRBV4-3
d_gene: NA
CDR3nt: TGCGCCAGCAGCCAAGATGCTAGAACGACAGATACGCAGTATTTT
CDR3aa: CASSQDARTTDTQYF

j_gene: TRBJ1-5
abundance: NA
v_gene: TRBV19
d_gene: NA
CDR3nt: TGTGCCAGTAGTAAGAGTAGCAATCAGCCCCAGCATTTT
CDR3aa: CASSKSSNQPQHF

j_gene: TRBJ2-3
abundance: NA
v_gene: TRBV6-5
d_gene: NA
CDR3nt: TGTGCCAGCAGGCCGACGACTAGCACAGATACGCAGTATTTT
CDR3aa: CASRPTTSTDTQYF

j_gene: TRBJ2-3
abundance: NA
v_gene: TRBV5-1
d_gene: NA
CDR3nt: TGCGCCAGCAGCTCCACTACGAGCACAGATACGCAGTATTTT
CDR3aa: CASSSTTSTDTQYF

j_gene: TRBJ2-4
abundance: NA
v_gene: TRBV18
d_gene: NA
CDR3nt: TGTGCCAGCGTACAACAGGGTGCAAACATTCAGTACTTC
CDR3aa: CASVQQGANIQYF

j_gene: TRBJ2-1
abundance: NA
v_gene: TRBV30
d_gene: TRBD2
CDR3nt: TGTGCCTGGGCGATCTCGGGAGGCTCCTACAATGAGCAGTTCTTC
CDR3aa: CAWAISGGSYNEQFF

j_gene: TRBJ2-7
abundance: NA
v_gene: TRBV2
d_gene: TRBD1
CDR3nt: TGTGCCAGCAGCCTTATTCCGGGACAGCTCTACGAGCAGTACTTC
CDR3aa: CASSLIPGQLYEQYF